This T cell receptor beta chain was identified during a study of CD8 T cells in ankylosing spondylitis. Libraries of TCR beta came from quantitative 5'-RACE with molecular barcodes. TCRdb reprocessed the 5' RACE reads via MiXCR and lists one record per CDR3 protein. Altogether 200,000 to 300,000 distinct CDR3 sequences are present, 8.6% being singletons, with the ten largest covering approximately 6.3%. The V gene lost 11 bases and the J gene lost 5 bases, with 27 bases spanning the gap. CDR1 and CDR2 from the germline V gene are LNHDA and SQIVND (reference sequence). CDR3 length: 17 amino acids. Study-wide findings and caveats: As reported, disease-linked clones showed significant enrichment in matched ankylosing spondylitis synovial fluid. Apparently characteristic of ankylosing spondylitis blood was a TCR beta motif (eight highly homologous variants).

This clonotype was observed many times. The antigen is unknown. Sequencing was done on a sample of blood, either unsorted or a sorted T cell fraction (not recorded which). The V gene is TRBV19, the J gene TRBJ2-2; D tentatively fits TRBD1 or TRBD2 (6 bases each). This TCR was sampled from a male donor with ankylosing spondylitis or in good health (not recorded which). The CDR3, as DNA: TGTGCCTTCCCCTCCCGGGGGCGGGATAGGTATACCGGGGAGCTGTTTTTT. Amino acid sequence: CAFPSRGRDRYTGELFF.